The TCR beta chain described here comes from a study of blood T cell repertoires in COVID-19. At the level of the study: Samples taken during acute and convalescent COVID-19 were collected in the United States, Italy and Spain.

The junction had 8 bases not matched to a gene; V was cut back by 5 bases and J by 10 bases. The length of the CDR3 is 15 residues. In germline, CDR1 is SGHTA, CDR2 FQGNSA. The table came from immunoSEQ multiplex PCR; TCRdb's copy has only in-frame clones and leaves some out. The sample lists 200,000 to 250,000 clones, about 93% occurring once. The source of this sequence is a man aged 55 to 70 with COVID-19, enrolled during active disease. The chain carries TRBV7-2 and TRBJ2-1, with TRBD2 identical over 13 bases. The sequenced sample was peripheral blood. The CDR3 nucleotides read TGTGCCAGCAGCCCCGGACTAGCGGGGGCCGGGGAGCAGTTCTTC. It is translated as CASSPGLAGAGEQFF.